Listed below are T cell receptor beta chains from one sample, sequenced in a study of blood T cell repertoires in COVID-19. Method: immunoSEQ multiplex PCR; TCRdb's copy keeps in-frame clones and lacks some. This sample carries approximately 52,000 clones, roughly 90% of them seen once, and the ten largest clones take 3.1%. Sample: peripheral blood. These receptors were obtained from a middle-aged man with acute or convalescent COVID-19. The CDR3 runs from the conserved cysteine through the conserved F or W. A D gene is named only where the DNA matches it firmly. Size is omitted from some rows. Given values are once, few, many or a class for expanded clones.

v_call,d_call,clone_size,j_call,cdr3_nt,cdr3_aa
TRBV19,TRBD1,-,TRBJ1-2,TGTGCCAGTAGTATGGGGACCGGGACAGGGGTCGGCTACACCTTC,CASSMGTGTGVGYTF
TRBV5-4,TRBD1,few,TRBJ2-3,TGTGCCAGCAGCCTAACAGGGGGGGATACGCAGTATTTT,CASSLTGGDTQYF
TRBV3-1/TRBV3-2,TRBD1,-,TRBJ2-7,TGTGCCAGCAGCCCCCCCCGACAGGGGACCGGCTACGAGCAGTACTTC,CASSPPRQGTGYEQYF
TRBV24-1,-,-,TRBJ2-1,TGTGCCACCAGTGACCTTAGTTTTGATGAGCAGTTCTTC,CATSDLSFDEQFF
TRBV7-9,-,-,TRBJ1-1,TGTGCCAGCAGCTTATGGACATCTGAAGCTTTCTTT,CASSLWTSEAFF
TRBV6-1,TRBD1,-,TRBJ1-1,TGTGCCAGCAGTGGAGACAGGGGCCTCTTGATCACTGAAGCTTTCTTT,CASSGDRGLLITEAFF
TRBV12-3/TRBV12-4,-,-,TRBJ2-6,TGTGCCAGCAGTTCAGATGGACAGTCACTGACTTTC,CASSSDGQSLTF
TRBV12-3/TRBV12-4,-,once,TRBJ2-1,TGTGCCAGCAGACGGGGGATCAATGAGCAGTTCTTC,CASRRGINEQFF
TRBV30,-,once,TRBJ2-2,TGTGCCTGGACGGGGAGTAACACCGGGGAGCTGTTTTTT,CAWTGSNTGELFF
TRBV6-5,-,-,TRBJ2-5,TGTGCCAGCAGCGCGACAGTCCAAGAGACCCAGTACTTC,CASSATVQETQYF
TRBV27,-,-,TRBJ1-5,TGTGCCAGCAGTGACGCAGGGCCTCGACAGCCCCAGCATTTT,CASSDAGPRQPQHF
TRBV6-5,-,-,TRBJ1-1,TGTGCCAGCAGTCCGCCTCCAGGGGCTATGATAGCTTTCTTT,CASSPPPGAMIAFF
TRBV2,TRBD1,-,TRBJ2-3,TGTGCCAGCAGTGAAACAGGGGGACGGCCAGATACGCAGTATTTT,CASSETGGRPDTQYF
TRBV5-5,-,-,TRBJ1-2,TGTGCCAGCAGCTTGGGCACGGCGGTGGGTGGCTACACCTTC,CASSLGTAVGGYTF
TRBV28,TRBD1,-,TRBJ1-5,TGTGCCAGCAGGCTACAGGGGAAAGGACAGCCCCAGCATTTT,CASRLQGKGQPQHF
TRBV19,-,-,TRBJ1-1,TGTGCCAGTAGTCCCCCAGACAGGCAGTACACTGAAGCTTTCTTT,CASSPPDRQYTEAFF
TRBV7-6,TRBD1,-,TRBJ2-7,TGTGCCAGCAGCTCCGGGACAGCTAAACAGTACTTC,CASSSGTAKQYF
TRBV30,TRBD1,few,TRBJ1-5,TGTGCCTGGAGCACCTACACAGGGGCAGCTAGCCGCAATCAGCCCCAGCATTTT,CAWSTYTGAASRNQPQHF
TRBV19,-,-,TRBJ1-5,TGTGCCAGTAGTTCAATACAGGGTAGCAATCAGCCCCAGCATTTT,CASSSIQGSNQPQHF
TRBV18,TRBD1,-,TRBJ2-3,TGTGCCAGCTCACTTAGGACAGGGCCTACCACAGATACGCAGTATTTT,CASSLRTGPTTDTQYF
TRBV7-4,TRBD1,-,TRBJ1-5,TGTGCCAGCAGCTTAGGCACAGGGGGTCATAGCAATCAGCCCCAGCATTTT,CASSLGTGGHSNQPQHF
TRBV21-1,-,-,TRBJ1-2,TGTGCCAGCAGCAAACAAACCGGACAGGGGGTTAACTATGGCTACACCTTC,CASSKQTGQGVNYGYTF
TRBV28,TRBD1,-,TRBJ1-2,TGTGCCAGCAGTTTTCTTGAGACAGGGACCTATGGCTACACCTTC,CASSFLETGTYGYTF
TRBV2,-,-,TRBJ1-1,TGTGCCAGCAGAGCGACGGATCTTAACACTGAAGCTTTCTTT,CASRATDLNTEAFF
TRBV2,-,-,TRBJ1-1,TGTGCCAGCAGGGCGGGGACGGTGAACACTGAAGCTTTCTTT,CASRAGTVNTEAFF
TRBV6-5,TRBD1,-,TRBJ2-5,TGTGCCAGCAGCCAACCGACAGGGAAAGAGACCCAGTACTTC,CASSQPTGKETQYF
TRBV19,-,-,TRBJ2-7,TGTGCCAGTAGTGGCAGGGGAGGGGACTACGAGCAGTACTTC,CASSGRGGDYEQYF
TRBV10-3,-,-,TRBJ1-2,TGTGCCATCGGGGGCTTAGGGCCGGACAAAAAAAACTATGGCTACACCTTC,CAIGGLGPDKKNYGYTF
TRBV11-1,TRBD1,-,TRBJ2-7,TGTGCCAGCAGTCGGGACAGGGAAACGGGAGAGCAGTACTTC,CASSRDRETGEQYF
TRBV27,TRBD1,-,TRBJ1-4,TGTGCCACCACGACAGGGGGCTACCCTTCTAATGAAAAACTGTTTTTT,CATTTGGYPSNEKLFF
TRBV5-1,-,-,TRBJ2-3,TGCGCCAGCAGGGAGGGCACAGATACGCAGTATTTT,CASREGTDTQYF
TRBV7-8,TRBD2,-,TRBJ2-3,TGTGCCAGCAGCTCTAGCGGGGGGGCCGTAGATACGCAGTATTTT,CASSSSGGAVDTQYF
TRBV7-8,-,few,TRBJ1-1,TGTGCCAGCAGCTTAGAGCTGAACACTGAAGCTTTCTTT,CASSLELNTEAFF
TRBV6-6,-,-,TRBJ1-2,TGTGCCAGCAGTATCGGACAGATTAACTATGGCTACACCTTC,CASSIGQINYGYTF
TRBV12-5,TRBD1,-,TRBJ1-2,TGTGCTAGTGCCCGGGATTCAGGGGGAACCTATGGCTACACCTTC,CASARDSGGTYGYTF
TRBV12-3/TRBV12-4,-,once,TRBJ1-2,TGTGCCAGCAGTTTAGACAGGGACTATGGCTACACCTTC,CASSLDRDYGYTF
TRBV12-3/TRBV12-4,-,once,TRBJ1-2,TGTGCCAGCAGTCTCGGCAGGGCTGGTGGCTACACCTTC,CASSLGRAGGYTF
TRBV9,-,-,TRBJ2-1,TGTGCCAGCAATGGGGGGAGCTACAATGAGCAGTTCTTC,CASNGGSYNEQFF
TRBV6-5,-,-,TRBJ1-1,TGTGCCAGCAGCAGGACTTTCAGGAACACTGAAGCTTTCTTT,CASSRTFRNTEAFF
TRBV7-3,TRBD1,-,TRBJ2-1,TGTGCCAGCAGCGAAAGGACAGGGGTCTCCTACAATGAGCAGTTCTTC,CASSERTGVSYNEQFF
TRBV29-1,-,-,TRBJ2-7,TGCAGCGTTGAAGAACAGTGGGAGCAGTACTTC,CSVEEQWEQYF
TRBV27,TRBD2,-,TRBJ2-1,TGTGCCAGCAGTCCCGGACTAGGACCTACGAAGCAGTTCTTC,CASSPGLGPTKQFF
TRBV9,-,-,TRBJ1-1,TGTGCCAGCAGCGTGGAAGGGGCCAACACTGAAGCTTTCTTT,CASSVEGANTEAFF
TRBV5-1,TRBD1,-,TRBJ2-7,TGCGCCAGCAGCTTGGGGGGACAGAACTACGAGCAGTACTTC,CASSLGGQNYEQYF
TRBV30,-,-,TRBJ1-6,TGTGCCTGGAAGAGGGCCACTTCGGGGAATTCACCCCTCCACTTT,CAWKRATSGNSPLHF
TRBV6-1,-,once,TRBJ1-6,TGTGCCAGCAGTGAAATGGCTCGTCCCCTCCACTTT,CASSEMARPLHF
TRBV5-8,-,-,TRBJ1-4,TGTGCCAGCAGCTTGGCCGGAGGTGAAAAACTGTTTTTT,CASSLAGGEKLFF
TRBV3-1/TRBV3-2,-,-,TRBJ2-3,TGTGCCAGCAGCCAAGTGAGTGGGGGGACCACAGATACGCAGTATTTT,CASSQVSGGTTDTQYF
TRBV11-3,-,-,TRBJ1-1,TGTGCCAGCAGCTCCCGTTTAAAAGCTTTCTTT,CASSSRLKAFF
TRBV25-1,TRBD2,-,TRBJ2-1,TGTGCCAGCAGTGAAACGTCTACTTGGCGGGAGGAGCAGTTCTTC,CASSETSTWREEQFF
TRBV9,-,-,TRBJ2-5,TGTGCCAGCAGCGTAGGGATGGGCTGGGAGACCCAGTACTTC,CASSVGMGWETQYF
TRBV7-9,-,-,TRBJ1-5,TGTGCCAGCAGCTTAGGGGCAGCCCTTAGCAATCAGCCCCAGCATTTT,CASSLGAALSNQPQHF
TRBV19,-,-,TRBJ1-2,TGTGCCAGTAGGCCCAGACAAGATTCCTATGGCTACACCTTC,CASRPRQDSYGYTF
TRBV3-1/TRBV3-2,-,-,TRBJ1-6,TGTGCCAGCAGTCCACAGGGATTTGGGTCACCCCTCCACTTT,CASSPQGFGSPLHF
TRBV11-2,TRBD2,-,TRBJ2-7,TGTGCCAGCAGGGCTCTAAGCGGGGGCCTTTACGAGCAGTACTTC,CASRALSGGLYEQYF